This is a list of T cell receptor beta chains from one sample in a study of CD8+ T cells in alopecia areata. Clones were sequenced by immunoSEQ multiplex PCR, and TCRdb holds only the in-frame ones, with some missing. The table records roughly 140,000 clones, around 62% of them present only once. Material for sequencing was CD8+ T cells sorted from blood. The receptors derive from a human donor in good health. The CDR3 runs from the conserved cysteine through the conserved F or W. A D gene is named only where the DNA matches it firmly. Where a row states a size, it is once, few, many or the class of an expanded clone; other rows omit it.

d_gene	j_gene	abundance	v_gene	len	CDR3nt	CDR3aa
NA	TRBJ2-6	few	TRBV9	14	TGTGCCAGCAGCGTAGGGGCTGGGGCCAACGTCCTGACTTTC	CASSVGAGANVLTF
NA	TRBJ2-6	NA	TRBV5-4	17	TGTGCCAGCAGCTCCCCTGTCACGTACTCTGGGGCCAACGTCCTGACTTTC	CASSSPVTYSGANVLTF
NA	TRBJ2-5	NA	TRBV28	15	TGTGCCAGCAGTCCTCCATCAGGGTACCAAGAGACCCAGTACTTC	CASSPPSGYQETQYF
NA	TRBJ2-7	NA	TRBV7-9	15	TGTGCCAGCAGCTATCAAGACGTCGGTTTCTACGAGCAGTACTTC	CASSYQDVGFYEQYF
TRBD2	TRBJ2-3	NA	TRBV27	17	TGTGCCAGCAGCCTAGGACTAGCGGGAGGAAGCACAGATACGCAGTATTTT	CASSLGLAGGSTDTQYF
TRBD2	TRBJ2-1	NA	TRBV7-6	20	TGTGCCAGCAGCTTAGAATCGGTGGGGACTAGCGGGAGAAACTACAATGAGCAGTTCTTC	CASSLESVGTSGRNYNEQFF
TRBD1	TRBJ2-1	NA	TRBV9	16	TGTGCCAGCAGCGTAGAAAACCAGGGGGTAAACAATGAGCAGTTCTTC	CASSVENQGVNNEQFF
TRBD2	TRBJ2-3	NA	TRBV2	18	TGTGCCAGCAGTGAACCGGGACTAGCGGGTCCTACGACAGATACGCAGTATTTT	CASSEPGLAGPTTDTQYF
TRBD2	TRBJ2-7	few	TRBV4-1	17	TGCGCCAGCAGCCAAGAGGCGAGCGGGAGCACTTTCTACGAGCAGTACTTC	CASSQEASGSTFYEQYF
NA	TRBJ2-2	NA	TRBV27	15	TGTGCCAGCAGTTTCCAACGATCCCAGATCGGGGAGCTGTTTTTT	CASSFQRSQIGELFF
NA	TRBJ2-1	NA	TRBV11-1	12	TGTGCCAGCAGCTTCGGGTCCAATGAGCAGTTCTTC	CASSFGSNEQFF
NA	TRBJ1-1	NA	TRBV6-5	14	TGTGCCACCGGACCCGACGCCCTGGTTGGCGGAGCTTTCTTT	CATGPDALVGGAFF
NA	TRBJ2-7	NA	TRBV7-9	11	TGTGCCAGCAGCTTAGGCATGGGGCAGTACTTC	CASSLGMGQYF
NA	TRBJ2-1	NA	TRBV7-9	12	TGTGCTTCGATTGCGGATTACAATGAGCAGTTCTTC	CASIADYNEQFF
NA	TRBJ1-1	few	TRBV6-1	13	TGTGCCAGCAAGGGTGGAACAGGCTACGAAGCTTTCTTT	CASKGGTGYEAFF
NA	TRBJ2-3	NA	TRBV27	15	TGTGCCAGCACTCCTCTAACTAGCTCCCCAGATACGCAGTATTTT	CASTPLTSSPDTQYF
NA	TRBJ2-3	NA	TRBV9	14	TGTGCCAGCAGCGAGGGCAGGAGCTGGGATACGCAGTATTTT	CASSEGRSWDTQYF
NA	TRBJ2-7	NA	TRBV9	13	TGTGCCAGCAACCCAGGTGGCGGCTACGAGCAGTACTTC	CASNPGGGYEQYF
TRBD1	TRBJ2-5	NA	TRBV13	16	TGTGCCAGCAGCATCAAAACAGGGGGCTGGTGGGAGACCCAGTACTTC	CASSIKTGGWWETQYF
NA	TRBJ2-7	NA	TRBV27	14	TGTGCCAGCAGTCCCATTCCTCCCGGCAGGGAGCAGTACTTC	CASSPIPPGREQYF
NA	TRBJ1-1	NA	TRBV11-2	11	TGTGCCAGCAGCTCCAGCCGCTCCCTGCTCTTT	CASSSSRSLLF
NA	TRBJ2-5	few	TRBV14	14	TGTGCCAGCAGCCAAACGAAGTACCAAGAGACCCAGTACTTC	CASSQTKYQETQYF
TRBD1	TRBJ1-5	NA	TRBV5-6	14	TGTGCCAGCAGCTTGTGGGACAGGGTACAGCCCCAGCATTTT	CASSLWDRVQPQHF
TRBD1	TRBJ1-2	few	TRBV6-1	15	TGTGCCAGCAGTTCCTTAGACAGGGACTTCTATGGCTACACCTTC	CASSSLDRDFYGYTF
TRBD2	TRBJ2-7	NA	TRBV28	14	TGTGCCAGCAGTCTGACTAGCGGGAGTTACGAGCAGTACTTC	CASSLTSGSYEQYF
TRBD1	TRBJ2-1	NA	TRBV11-3	15	TGTGCCAGCAGCCCTCAACTGGGACAGGACCATGAGCAGTTCTTC	CASSPQLGQDHEQFF
NA	TRBJ2-4	NA	TRBV25-1	17	TGTGCCAGCAGTGATTCGCTACTCGGGTCAGCCAAAAACATTCAGTACTTC	CASSDSLLGSAKNIQYF